The rows below give T cell receptor beta chains drawn from one sample of a study of blood T cell repertoires in COVID-19. Measured with immunoSEQ multiplex PCR; TCRdb has only the in-frame clones, and not every one. The table lists about 11,000 clones, about 90% of them singletons. Sample: peripheral blood. The receptors come from a human donor in a cohort sampled during active COVID-19. CDR3s include the opening cysteine and the closing phenylalanine or tryptophan. A D gene is named only where the DNA matches it firmly.

V gene: TRBV7-2
D gene: -
J gene: TRBJ1-2
CDR3 DNA: TGTGCCAGCAGTCGGACAGACAACCATGAACTATGGGGCACCTTC
CDR3 protein: CASSRTDNHELWGTF

V gene: TRBV7-2
D gene: -
J gene: TRBJ2-3
CDR3 DNA: TGTGCCAGCAGCTTTGTGGGGGCCAGCACAGATACGCAGTATTTT
CDR3 protein: CASSFVGASTDTQYF

V gene: TRBV18
D gene: -
J gene: TRBJ1-3
CDR3 DNA: TGTGCCAGCTCACCGAGGGGAAACACCATATATTTT
CDR3 protein: CASSPRGNTIYF

V gene: TRBV5-1
D gene: -
J gene: TRBJ1-3
CDR3 DNA: TGCGCCAGCAGCTTGGGCGGCACGACTGGAAACACCATATATTTT
CDR3 protein: CASSLGGTTGNTIYF

V gene: TRBV9
D gene: TRBD1
J gene: TRBJ1-3
CDR3 DNA: TGTGCCAGCAGCCCGTTCGGGGACAGAGGAAACACCATATATTTT
CDR3 protein: CASSPFGDRGNTIYF

V gene: TRBV7-6
D gene: -
J gene: TRBJ2-3
CDR3 DNA: TGTGCCAGCAGCGAGCGACCCGGGACAACGAGTAGCACAGATACGCAGTATTTT
CDR3 protein: CASSERPGTTSSTDTQYF

V gene: TRBV7-9
D gene: TRBD1
J gene: TRBJ1-1
CDR3 DNA: TGTGCCAGCAGAACCGGGACAGGGGTGACTGAAGCTTTCTTT
CDR3 protein: CASRTGTGVTEAFF

V gene: TRBV19
D gene: TRBD1
J gene: TRBJ2-6
CDR3 DNA: TGTGCCAGTTCCGAGGGGGCGCTTGGGGCCAACGTCCTGACTTTC
CDR3 protein: CASSEGALGANVLTF

V gene: TRBV6-5
D gene: -
J gene: TRBJ1-5
CDR3 DNA: TGTGCCAGCAGACAGGGTGCGCGTCTTCAGCCCCAGCATTTT
CDR3 protein: CASRQGARLQPQHF

V gene: TRBV2
D gene: -
J gene: TRBJ1-2
CDR3 DNA: TGTGCCAGCAGTGAAGGGAGAAGCTATGGCTACACCTTC
CDR3 protein: CASSEGRSYGYTF